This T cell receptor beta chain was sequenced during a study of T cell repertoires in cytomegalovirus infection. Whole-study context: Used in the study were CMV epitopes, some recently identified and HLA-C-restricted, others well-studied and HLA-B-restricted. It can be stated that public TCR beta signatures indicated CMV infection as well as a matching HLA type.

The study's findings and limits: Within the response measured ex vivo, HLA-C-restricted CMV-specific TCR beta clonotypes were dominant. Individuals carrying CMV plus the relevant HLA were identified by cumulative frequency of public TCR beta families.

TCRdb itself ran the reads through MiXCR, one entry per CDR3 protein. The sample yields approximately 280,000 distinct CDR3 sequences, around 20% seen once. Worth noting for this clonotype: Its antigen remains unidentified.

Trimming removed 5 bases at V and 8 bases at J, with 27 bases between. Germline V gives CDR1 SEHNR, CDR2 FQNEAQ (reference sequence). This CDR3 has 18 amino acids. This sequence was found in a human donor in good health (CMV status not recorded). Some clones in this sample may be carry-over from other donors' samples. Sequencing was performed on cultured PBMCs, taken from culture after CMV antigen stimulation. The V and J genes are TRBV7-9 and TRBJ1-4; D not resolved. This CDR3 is CASSPDTNQFLKMEKLFF. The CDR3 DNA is TGTGCCAGCAGCCCCGACACCAACCAGTTTCTGAAAATGGAAAAACTGTTTTTT.